This T cell receptor (beta chain) was documented in a study of post-analysis software for immune sequencing data (dated by TCRdb to between 2015 and 2016). Notes on the research overall: Recorded disease courses included relapsing-remitting, secondary progressive and progressive-relapsing multiple sclerosis, with some patients lacking subtype annotation. Patient repertoires were compared against over ten previously published healthy control repertoires from donors aged roughly 6 to 26 years. A subset of samples was prepared in parallel using single-end sample barcoding, then pooled and co-amplified after Illumina adapter ligation.

Libraries were prepared through PCR. TCRdb records Illumina HiSeq 2500 as the sequencer. Unique molecular identifiers were incorporated into TCR beta cDNA libraries to reduce PCR and sequencing biases. About 500,000 cDNA molecules were obtained for every 1 to 10 million input T cells, so each molecule roughly corresponded to one T cell. The patient libraries were prepared and sequenced using the same protocol as the earlier healthy control dataset. Within a given batch, samples were prepared together, multiplexed and sequenced on the same HiSeq lane. In the source study's methods: Raw barcoded reads were processed with MIGEC, and single-read molecular identifier groups were discarded before consensus assembly and CDR3 extraction. Clonotype tables were post-analysed with VDJtools, normalizing diversity by down-sampling all datasets to the smallest sample size. In repertoire overlap clustering, CDR3 amino acid sequences, but not nucleotide sequences, were matched to correct batch-related cross-sample contamination. TCRdb redid the processing of the public reads, applying fastp at Q25 and MiXCR, and retained in-frame beta chains. One record per CDR3 amino acid sequence lists the most common genes and DNA. TCRdb, not the original authors, processed these V and J calls. The sample contains approximately 730,000 distinct CDR3 sequences, about 45% of them found a single time. The ten largest account for roughly 4.9% of the sample.

Measured from the cysteine to the phenylalanine, the CDR3 is 13 residues long. The DNA shown is the 39-base CDR3, in frame from base 1. Per the germline V gene, SQVTM is the CDR1 and ANQGSEA is the CDR2. V and J are trimmed by 5 bases and 5 bases, and the gene matches miss 4 bases of the junction. The study at large found these results: Patients showed significantly higher frequencies than controls for a handful of TRBV segments, among them TRBV5-6, TRBV5-1 and TRBV20-1. Normalized Chao1 diversity was significantly lower in multiple sclerosis patients than controls, suggesting substantial peripheral T-cell clonal expansion. The multiple sclerosis patient group was slightly younger than the control group. Strong co-clustering of samples prepared in the same batch was shown by direct clustering with F measure, prompting a batch-effect correction.

In regard to this clonotype: The antigen it recognizes is unknown. No per-base quality is available; no much larger clone lies one base away.

To demonstrate the VDJtools post-analysis software, the study profiled TCR beta repertoires from the peripheral blood of 13 young patients with multiple sclerosis. The patients with multiple sclerosis were children and adolescents between roughly 6 and 16 years of age. The receptor's source is a girl between 5 and 17 years old with multiple sclerosis. The chain was built from TRBV29-1 and TRBJ2-1; 9 of the junction bases match TRBD2. The sequenced sample was blood. The encoded CDR3 is CSVQTSGNNEQFF. The nucleotide sequence is TGCAGCGTTCAGACTAGCGGTAACAATGAGCAGTTCTTC.